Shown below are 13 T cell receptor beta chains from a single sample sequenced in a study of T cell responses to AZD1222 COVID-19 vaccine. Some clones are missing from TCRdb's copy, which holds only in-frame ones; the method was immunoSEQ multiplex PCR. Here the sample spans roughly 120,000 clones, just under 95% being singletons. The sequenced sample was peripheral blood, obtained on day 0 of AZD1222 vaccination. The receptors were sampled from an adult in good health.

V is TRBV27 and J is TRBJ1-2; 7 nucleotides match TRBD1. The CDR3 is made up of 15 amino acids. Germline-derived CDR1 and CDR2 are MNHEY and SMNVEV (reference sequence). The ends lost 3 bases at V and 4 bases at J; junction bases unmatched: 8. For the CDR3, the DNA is TGTGCCAGCAGTTTTTCGAGGGGGCTGGGCTATGGCTACACCTTC. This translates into CASSFSRGLGYGYTF.

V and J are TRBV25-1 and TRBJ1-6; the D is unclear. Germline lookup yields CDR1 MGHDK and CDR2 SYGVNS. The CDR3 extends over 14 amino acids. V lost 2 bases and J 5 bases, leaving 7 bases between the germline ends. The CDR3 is CASSEVGDNSPLHF. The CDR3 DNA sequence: TGTGCCAGCAGTGAAGTTGGGGATAATTCACCCCTCCACTTT.

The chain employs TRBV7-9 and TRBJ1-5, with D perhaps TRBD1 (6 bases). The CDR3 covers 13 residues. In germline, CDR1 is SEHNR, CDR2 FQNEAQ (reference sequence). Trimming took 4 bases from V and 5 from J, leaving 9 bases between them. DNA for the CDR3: TGTGCCAGCAGCTGGGGGGGCGATCAGCCCCAGCATTTT. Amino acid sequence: CASSWGGDQPQHF. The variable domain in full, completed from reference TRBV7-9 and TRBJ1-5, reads DTGVSQNPRHKITKRGQNVTFRCDPISEHNRLYWYRQTLGQGPEFLTYFQNEAQLEKSRLLSDRFSAERPKGSFSTLEIQRTEQGDSAMYLCASSWGGDQPQHFGDGTRLSIL.

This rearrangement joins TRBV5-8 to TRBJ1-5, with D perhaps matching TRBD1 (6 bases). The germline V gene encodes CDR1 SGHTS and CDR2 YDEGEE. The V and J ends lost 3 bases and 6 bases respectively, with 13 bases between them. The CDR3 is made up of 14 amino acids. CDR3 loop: CASSWRQGSQPQHF. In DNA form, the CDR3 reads TGTGCCAGCAGCTGGCGTCAGGGGAGTCAGCCCCAGCATTTT. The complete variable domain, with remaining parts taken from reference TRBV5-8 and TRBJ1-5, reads EAGVTQSPTHLIKTRGQQATLRCSPISGHTSVYWYQQALGLGLQFLLWYDEGEERNRGNFPPRFSGRQFPNYSSELNVNALELEDSALYLCASSWRQGSQPQHFGDGTRLSIL.

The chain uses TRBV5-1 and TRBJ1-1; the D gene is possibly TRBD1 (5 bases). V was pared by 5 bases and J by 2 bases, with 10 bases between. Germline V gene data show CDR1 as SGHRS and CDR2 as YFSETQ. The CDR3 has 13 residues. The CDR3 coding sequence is TGCGCCAGCAGGGCAGGGCCCAACACTGAAGCTTTCTTT. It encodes CASRAGPNTEAFF.

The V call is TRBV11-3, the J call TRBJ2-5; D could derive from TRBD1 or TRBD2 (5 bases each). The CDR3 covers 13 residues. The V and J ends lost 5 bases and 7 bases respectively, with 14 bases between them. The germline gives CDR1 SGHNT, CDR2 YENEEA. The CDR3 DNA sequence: TGTGCCAGCAGCCAGTTGGGTGGGGGGACCCAGTACTTC. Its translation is CASSQLGGGTQYF.

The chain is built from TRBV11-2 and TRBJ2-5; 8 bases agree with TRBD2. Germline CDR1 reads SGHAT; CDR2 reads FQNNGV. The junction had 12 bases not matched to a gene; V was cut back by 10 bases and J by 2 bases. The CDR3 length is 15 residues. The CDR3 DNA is TGTGCCACAGGCCGGGAGGGCTGGGTGCAAGAGACCCAGTACTTC. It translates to CATGREGWVQETQYF.

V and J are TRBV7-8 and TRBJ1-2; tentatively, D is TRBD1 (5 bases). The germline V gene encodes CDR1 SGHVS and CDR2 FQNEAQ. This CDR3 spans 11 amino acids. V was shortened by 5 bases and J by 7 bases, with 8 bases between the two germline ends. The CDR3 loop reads CASSPGAGYTF. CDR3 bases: TGTGCCAGCAGCCCCGGGGCTGGCTACACCTTC.

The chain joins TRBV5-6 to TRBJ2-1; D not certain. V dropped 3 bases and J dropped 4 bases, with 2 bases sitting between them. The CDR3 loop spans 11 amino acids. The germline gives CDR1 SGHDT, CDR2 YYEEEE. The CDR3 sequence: CASSSYNEQFF. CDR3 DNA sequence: TGTGCCAGCAGCTCGTACAATGAGCAGTTCTTC.

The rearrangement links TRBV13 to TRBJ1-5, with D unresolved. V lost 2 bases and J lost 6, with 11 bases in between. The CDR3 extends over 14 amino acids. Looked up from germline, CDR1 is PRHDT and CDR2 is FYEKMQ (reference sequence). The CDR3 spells CASSLPGDGQPQHF. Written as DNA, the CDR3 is TGTGCCAGCAGCTTACCCGGGGATGGTCAGCCCCAGCATTTT.

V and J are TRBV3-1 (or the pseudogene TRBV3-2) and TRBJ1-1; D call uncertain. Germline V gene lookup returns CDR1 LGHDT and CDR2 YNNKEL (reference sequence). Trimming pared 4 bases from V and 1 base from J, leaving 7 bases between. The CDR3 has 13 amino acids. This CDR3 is CASSPRQNTEAFF. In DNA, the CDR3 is TGTGCCAGCAGCCCCCGACAGAACACTGAAGCTTTCTTT.

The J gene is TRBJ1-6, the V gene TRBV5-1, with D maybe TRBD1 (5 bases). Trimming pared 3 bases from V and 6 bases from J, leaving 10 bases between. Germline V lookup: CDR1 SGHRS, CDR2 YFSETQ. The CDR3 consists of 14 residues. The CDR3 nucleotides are TGCGCCAGCAGCTCGAAAGGGGTTAATTCACCCCTCCACTTT. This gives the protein CASSSKGVNSPLHF. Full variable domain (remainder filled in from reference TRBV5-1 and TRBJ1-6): KAGVTQTPRYLIKTRGQQVTLSCSPISGHRSVSWYQQTPGQGLQFLFEYFSETQRNKGNFPGRFSGRQFSNSRSEMNVSTLELGDSALYLCASSSKGVNSPLHFGNGTRLTVT.

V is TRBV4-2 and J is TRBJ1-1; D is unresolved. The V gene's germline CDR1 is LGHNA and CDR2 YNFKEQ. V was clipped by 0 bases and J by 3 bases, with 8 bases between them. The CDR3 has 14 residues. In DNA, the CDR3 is TGTGCCAGCAGCCAAGATAGGAGGGACACTGAAGCTTTCTTT. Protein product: CASSQDRRDTEAFF.